This note documents a single TCR beta chain sequence. The antigen it recognizes is unknown. Base qualities are not recorded, but no much larger clone differs from it by a single base. V sheds 4 bases and J sheds 0 bases, leaving 13 bases between their ends. The germline V gene encodes CDR1 SGHRS and CDR2 YFSETQ. Counted from cysteine to phenylalanine, this CDR3 has 15 amino acids. Only the CDR3 DNA stays, 45 bases, in frame from base 1. The sample is drawn from a study of blood T cell repertoires in COVID-19 (TCRdb year 2020). Context from the whole study: Samples covering the acute and convalescent phases of COVID-19 were provided by collaborators in the United States, Italy and Spain. Samples came from the ongoing ImmuneRACE study (first 160 participants) plus 1,254 subjects from 6 global collaborators. Where HLA class I and class II types were available, the types were taken from metadata supplied by the sample provider, not from assay-based typing. The prospective study material was composed of cDNA or gDNA derived from T cells, B-cell-depleted T cells, or PBMCs. Nearly every sample came with metadata listing a de-identified subject ID, COVID-19 status, age in years and sex. The repertoires were released in a freely available public database meant as a resource for research on the immune response to SARS-CoV-2. The dataset comprised deeply sampled blood TCRbeta repertoires from subjects exposed to, actively infected with, or recovered from COVID-19. Beyond this particular receptor, the publication reports: The amount of clinical and demographic metadata varied by source and participant and was provided uncurated.

TCRbeta CDR3 regions were amplified from genomic DNA by means of the immunoSEQ Assay, a bias-controlled multiplex PCR. On the study's bioinformatics: Within the assay, amplification of reference gene primers was used to estimate how many nucleated cells each sample contained. To quantify the absolute abundance of each unique TCRbeta CDR3 rearrangement, sequence reads were collapsed and filtered. For each sample, productive Simpson clonality was calculated by taking the square root of Simpson's diversity index across productive rearrangements. Imported from immuneACCESS, the table was reduced by TCRdb to in-frame sequences with V and J called. These copies leave out some clones; in studies compared against another copy, an unresolved V gene accounts for under half, and the cause of the remainder is not known. Clone size and the V and J calls come from that table; the DNA yielded D and trimming. The sample yields some 150,000 clones; approximately 85% were counted once. The ten top clones hold 8% of the sample.

One collaborating source in Seattle enrolled patients during active infection and followed them longitudinally through the course of disease. The collaborating institutions used their own protocols to collect whole blood in K2EDTA tubes. For TCRbeta analysis, collaborator samples were shipped as frozen whole blood, as isolated PBMCs, or as DNA extracted from either sample type. The receptor chain draws on TRBV5-1 and TRBJ1-2, and perhaps TRBD1 as D gene, on 6 matching bases. The sequencing input was peripheral blood. This TCR derives from a woman aged 60-70 years with COVID-19, enrolled during active disease. The CDR3 protein is CASSRGRTANYGYTF. The DNA sequence follows: TGCGCCAGCAGCAGGGGACGGACAGCTAACTATGGCTACACCTTC.